A selection of T cell receptor beta chains follows, all from one sample in a study of CD8 T cells in Susac syndrome. MiXCR, applied by TCRdb to the immunoSEQ multiplex PCR reads, yields one record per CDR3 protein. The data hold a few hundred thousand distinct CDR3 sequences, with approximately 90% observed a single time. Sample: CD8+ T cells from PBMCs. The source is a human donor with multiple sclerosis. CDR3s include the opening cysteine and the closing phenylalanine or tryptophan. The D gene is left open where the match is weak. Only part of the rows carry a size: once, few, many, or a class if the clone is expanded.

v_gene,j_gene,d_gene,abundance,CDR3aa,CDR3nt
TRBV6-2/TRBV6-3,TRBJ2-1,.,few,CASSYSNEQFF,TGTGCCAGCAGTTATAGCAATGAGCAGTTCTTC
TRBV7-9,TRBJ2-5,.,.,CASRGPYQETQYF,TGTGCCAGCAGGGGGCCGTACCAAGAGACCCAGTACTTC
TRBV12-5,TRBJ2-3,TRBD2,.,CASGTGTSGGPFTDTQYF,TGTGCTAGTGGTACCGGGACTAGCGGGGGCCCATTCACAGATACGCAGTATTTT
TRBV29-1,TRBJ1-2,.,.,CSVERPLTENYGYTF,TGCAGCGTTGAGCGCCCGCTGACGGAAAACTATGGCTACACCTTC
TRBV30,TRBJ2-3,.,.,CAWSRAGSTDTQYF,TGTGCCTGGAGTAGGGCTGGCAGCACAGATACGCAGTATTTT
TRBV25-1,TRBJ1-2,.,.,CASSESRGGFVGNYGYTF,TGTGCCAGCAGTGAATCCAGGGGAGGATTTGTGGGGAACTATGGCTACACCTTC
TRBV28,TRBJ1-5,TRBD1,once,CASSLDRGSSNQPQHF,TGTGCCAGCAGTTTAGACAGGGGTTCTAGCAATCAGCCCCAGCATTTT
TRBV7-9,TRBJ2-2,.,.,CASSLALSQANTGELFF,TGTGCCAGCAGCTTAGCCTTGTCCCAAGCGAACACCGGGGAGCTGTTTTTT
TRBV19,TRBJ2-4,.,.,CASSDGLRNIQYF,TGTGCCAGTAGTGACGGGCTTCGAAACATTCAGTACTTC
TRBV7-9,TRBJ1-4,.,.,CASSDRLQGTNEKLFF,TGTGCCAGCAGCGACCGGCTACAGGGCACTAATGAAAAACTGTTTTTT
TRBV30,TRBJ1-1,.,.,CASRDTREAFF,TGTGCCAGCCGGGACACCAGGGAAGCTTTCTTT
TRBV3-1,TRBJ2-7,TRBD2,.,CASSQEVMASGTTYEQYF,TGTGCCAGCAGCCAAGAAGTTATGGCTAGCGGGACCACCTACGAGCAGTACTTC
TRBV6-5,TRBJ2-1,TRBD2,.,CASSYSKSFIAGWGNEQFF,TGTGCCAGCAGTTACTCGAAGTCCTTCATAGCGGGATGGGGGAATGAGCAGTTCTTC
TRBV7-8,TRBJ2-2,TRBD2,once,CASSPKLAGEYTGELFF,TGTGCCAGCAGCCCCAAACTAGCGGGGGAGTACACCGGGGAGCTGTTTTTT
TRBV20-1,TRBJ2-3,.,once,CSARDGSSTDTQYF,TGCAGTGCTAGAGATGGGAGTAGCACAGATACGCAGTATTTT
TRBV14,TRBJ2-5,.,.,CASSLPGEGETQYF,TGTGCCAGCAGCCTGCCAGGGGAGGGAGAGACCCAGTACTTC
TRBV19,TRBJ2-6,.,.,CASSALGWANVLTF,TGTGCCAGTAGTGCTCTAGGTTGGGCCAACGTCCTGACTTTC
TRBV4-3,TRBJ1-1,TRBD1,.,CASSQDLETGGTEAFF,TGCGCCAGCAGCCAAGATCTTGAGACAGGGGGCACTGAAGCTTTCTTT
TRBV6-4,TRBJ2-1,TRBD2,.,CASSDWGLAGLPSYNEQFF,TGTGCCAGCAGTGACTGGGGACTAGCGGGGCTCCCCTCCTACAATGAGCAGTTCTTC
TRBV5-1,TRBJ2-7,.,.,CASSLDHLEQYF,TGCGCCAGCAGCTTGGACCACCTTGAGCAGTACTTC
TRBV30,TRBJ1-1,.,few,CAWSVQLNTEAFF,TGTGCCTGGAGTGTCCAGCTGAACACTGAAGCTTTCTTT
TRBV11-1,TRBJ1-2,.,.,CASSLVRYKIYGYTF,TGTGCCAGCAGCTTAGTAAGGTACAAGATCTATGGCTACACCTTC
TRBV6-5,TRBJ1-2,TRBD1,.,CASRQQGASYGYTF,TGTGCCAGCAGGCAACAGGGGGCGAGTTATGGCTACACCTTC
TRBV20-1,TRBJ2-7,.,.,CSARDLGDRGLGTEQYF,TGCAGTGCTAGAGATTTAGGGGATAGGGGACTCGGGACCGAGCAGTACTTC
TRBV3-1,TRBJ2-7,.,.,CASSQSGVGPYEQYF,TGTGCCAGCAGCCAGTCCGGCGTAGGGCCCTACGAGCAGTACTTC
TRBV30,TRBJ1-2,.,.,CAWSEGDLYGYTF,TGTGCCTGGAGTGAGGGGGACCTCTATGGCTACACCTTC
TRBV3-1,TRBJ2-7,.,.,CASSPLQFFGFEGEQYF,TGTGCCAGCAGCCCGTTACAATTTTTCGGGTTCGAGGGCGAGCAGTACTTC
TRBV12-3/TRBV12-4,TRBJ2-7,TRBD1,.,CASSSGQGTIGEQYF,TGTGCCAGCAGTTCCGGACAGGGGACCATCGGGGAGCAGTACTTC
TRBV30,TRBJ1-2,.,.,CAWSLATGFPNYGYTF,TGTGCCTGGAGTCTGGCGACGGGATTTCCTAACTATGGCTACACCTTC
TRBV27,TRBJ2-7,.,.,CASSLAFSSYEQYF,TGTGCCAGCAGTTTAGCGTTTAGCTCCTACGAGCAGTACTTC
TRBV3-1,TRBJ2-5,TRBD1,.,CASSQAGGGGETQYF,TGTGCCAGCAGCCAAGCAGGGGGCGGCGGGGAGACCCAGTACTTC
TRBV7-9,TRBJ2-3,TRBD1,.,CASSDRVLSADTQYF,TGTGCCAGCAGCGACAGGGTCCTTTCAGCAGATACGCAGTATTTT
TRBV14,TRBJ2-7,.,.,CASSQGSGLTYEQYF,TGTGCCAGCAGCCAAGGATCTGGACTAACCTACGAGCAGTACTTC
TRBV6-5,TRBJ2-7,TRBD1,.,CASSSTGQGIEQYF,TGTGCCAGCAGTTCTACGGGACAGGGGATCGAGCAGTACTTC
TRBV5-1,TRBJ1-2,.,.,CASSLTGFADKRYGYTF,TGCGCCAGCAGCTTGACAGGATTTGCAGACAAGCGCTATGGCTACACCTTC
TRBV4-1,TRBJ2-5,.,.,CASSQYPGTRQETQYF,TGCGCCAGCAGCCAATATCCCGGGACAAGGCAGGAGACCCAGTACTTC
TRBV4-3,TRBJ2-7,TRBD2,.,CASSQDWRGGGSHEQYF,TGCGCCAGCAGCCAAGATTGGCGCGGGGGGGGGTCCCACGAGCAGTACTTC
TRBV2,TRBJ2-7,TRBD2,.,CASSPGTSGRPYEQYF,TGTGCCAGCAGTCCGGGGACTAGCGGGAGGCCCTACGAGCAGTACTTC
TRBV4-1,TRBJ1-1,.,.,CASSPTPLTEAFF,TGCGCCAGCAGCCCAACACCGCTCACTGAAGCTTTCTTT
TRBV6-6,TRBJ2-7,.,.,CASSTKRSYEQYF,TGTGCCAGCAGTACCAAACGCTCCTACGAGCAGTACTTC
TRBV7-7,TRBJ1-5,.,.,CASSQGPYQPQHF,TGTGCTAGCAGCCAGGGACCGTATCAGCCCCAGCATTTT
TRBV29-1,TRBJ2-5,.,.,CSAKGLQETQYF,TGCAGCGCCAAGGGACTCCAAGAGACCCAGTACTTC